This passage covers 28 T cell receptor beta chains from one sample sequenced in a study of neurological immune-mediated disorders. TCRdb independently ran MiXCR on the 5' RACE reads; one entry per CDR3 protein. Of fewer than 80,000 distinct CDR3 sequences listed, approximately 4.6% are singletons. Sequences were obtained from PBMCs. The origin of the receptors is a woman aged 50 to 60 with multiple sclerosis.

In its sample, this clonotype was seen many times. The germline gene is not matched at one end of the junction; a read error may be the cause. The chain uses TRBV20-1 and TRBJ1-5, with D uncertain. The CDR3 is made up of 13 amino acids. CDR1 is DFQATT and CDR2 is SNEGSKA in the germline V gene (reference sequence). CDR3 protein: CSARMAGGQPQNF. The DNA for the CDR3 is TGCAGTGCTAGAATGGCGGGCGGTCAGCCCCAGAATTTT.

This clonotype appeared a few times. The rearrangement uses TRBV11-3 and TRBJ2-3; TRBD2 matches 10 bases. Trimming took 2 bases from V and 5 from J; bases not matched to a gene: 4. This CDR3 comprises 15 residues. Germline V gene data show CDR1 as SGHNT and CDR2 as YENEEA. This CDR3 reads CASSLSGGAGDTQYF. The DNA of the CDR3 is TGTGCCAGCAGCTTAAGCGGGGGGGCTGGAGATACGCAGTATTTT.

The chain combines TRBV4-2 with TRBJ1-2, with D unclear. Germline values: CDR1 LGHNA, CDR2 YNFKEQ. The length of the CDR3 is 15 residues. V shed 4 bases and J shed 4 bases, with 16 bases lying between them. The CDR3 loop is CASSPGPTEIYGYTF. CDR3 nucleotide sequence: TGTGCCAGCAGCCCTGGGCCCACAGAGATCTATGGCTACACCTTC.

This clonotype appeared many times. V gene TRBV7-2 combines with J gene TRBJ2-4; D gene unclear. CDR3 length: 15 amino acids. Germline V gene data show CDR1 as SGHTA and CDR2 as FQGNSA. Between the trimmed V and J ends, which lost 8 bases and 1 base, there was a span of 15 bases. CDR3 DNA sequence: TGTGCCAGCGGACCCTACATGCTCGCCAAAAACATTCAGTACTTC. It specifies CASGPYMLAKNIQYF.

In this sample, this clonotype turned up many times. The chain is built from TRBV5-5 and TRBJ2-1, with D perhaps TRBD1 (6 bases). The CDR3 sequence is 16 residues long. Germline CDR1 is SGHKS and CDR2 is YYEKEE (reference sequence). V lost 0 bases to trimming and J lost 4 bases, with 14 bases between them. The CDR3 coding sequence is TGTGCCAGCAGCTTGGTACAGGGAACGCTATACAATGAGCAGTTCTTC. Protein sequence: CASSLVQGTLYNEQFF.

The chain recombines TRBV7-2 with TRBJ2-5; D ambiguous. The V end was cut by 5 bases, the J end by 2 bases, with 12 bases between. This CDR3 is 14 amino acids long. Germline V gene lookup returns CDR1 SGHTA and CDR2 FQGNSA. CDR3 coding DNA: TGTGCCAGCAGCCCTTTGCTGGGGCAAGAGACCCAGTACTTC. This translates into CASSPLLGQETQYF.

This clonotype was counted at least ten times. V and J are TRBV6-5 and TRBJ2-5, with TRBD2 as a possible D gene (6 bases). This CDR3 has 14 amino acids. Trimming cost V 2 bases and J 11 bases, with 18 bases left between them. CDR1 is MNHEY and CDR2 is SVGAGI in the germline V gene. Here the CDR3 reads CASSYDGLTPTQYF. The CDR3 DNA follows: TGTGCCAGCAGTTACGATGGACTAACCCCTACTCAGTACTTC.

This clonotype was observed at least ten times. This rearrangement joins TRBV20-1 to TRBJ2-3; TRBD2 matches 8 bases. From germline, CDR1 is DFQATT and CDR2 SNEGSKA (reference sequence). The CDR3 is 17 amino acids. The V and J ends lost 3 bases and 0 bases, in that order; junction bases with no gene match: 11. The CDR3 reads CSARNILGTRSTDTQYF. CDR3 coding DNA: TGCAGTGCTAGGAATATTCTCGGGACTAGAAGCACAGATACGCAGTATTTT.

As for this clonotype: The junction and the germline gene differ at one end; a read error may be behind it. The chain has TRBV27 and TRBJ1-5; 7 bases fit TRBD1. The CDR3 is 15 amino acids. Germline lookup yields CDR1 MNHEY and CDR2 SMNVEV (reference sequence). The DNA for the CDR3 is TGTGCCAGCAGACCAGGGGGGGTGTCCAATCAGCCCCAGAATTTT. Its protein is CASRPGGVSNQPQNF.

In this sample, this clonotype turned up many times. This rearrangement joins TRBV28 to TRBJ2-5; TRBD2 matches at 12 bases. The CDR3 covers 15 residues. The ends lost 4 bases at V and 4 bases at J; junction bases unmatched: 4. Germline loops: CDR1 MDHEN, CDR2 SYDVKM. CDR3 region: CASSSMTSGGETQYF. The CDR3 nucleotides read TGTGCCAGCAGTTCTATGACTAGCGGGGGAGAGACCCAGTACTTC. Variable domain in full (rest from reference TRBV28 and TRBJ2-5): DVKVTQSSRYLVKRTGEKVFLECVQDMDHENMFWYRQDPGLGLRLIYFSYDVKMKEKGDIPEGYSVSREKKERFSLILESASTNQTSMYLCASSSMTSGGETQYFGPGTRLLVL.

This clonotype was seen many times. V gene TRBV20-1 combines with J gene TRBJ1-2; D may be TRBD1 (6 bases). Germline CDR1 and CDR2: DFQATT and SNEGSKA (reference sequence). The ends were cut back, 5 bases at V and 3 bases at J, with 16 bases in the middle. The CDR3 has 14 amino acids. CDR3 in DNA: TGCAGTGCTTTGAAGGCGGCAGGGGACTATGGCTACACCTTC. It specifies CSALKAAGDYGYTF.

In the case of this clonotype: A single base separates this from a much larger clone, so it may be a read error. The CDR3 does not close with the conserved phenylalanine or tryptophan, likely indicating a read error. The V call is TRBV29-1, the J call TRBJ2-7, with TRBD1 identical over 9 bases. Unmatched junction bases numbered 5, after V lost 4 bases and J lost 7 bases. CDR1 and CDR2 (germline): SQVTM, ANQGSEA. The CDR3 is made up of 12 amino acids. CDR3 sequence reads: CSVGTGVGEQYI. CDR3 nucleotide sequence: TGCAGCGTTGGGACAGGGGTCGGGGAGCAGTACATC.

This clonotype was seen repeatedly, ten times or more. The chain recombines TRBV11-2 with TRBJ1-2; 9 positions match TRBD1. The CDR3 consists of 15 residues. The trim removed 5 bases at V and 3 bases at J, leaving 7 bases unmatched. CDR1 is SGHAT and CDR2 is FQNNGV in the germline V gene. CDR3 sequence: CASSERRQGDYGYTF. The CDR3 DNA sequence: TGTGCCAGCAGCGAACGGCGACAGGGGGACTATGGCTACACCTTC.

This clonotype was detected many times. V usage is TRBV10-3 and J usage is TRBJ1-2; weak D call: TRBD1 (5 bases). CDR3 size: 10 residues. Trimming stripped 9 bases from V and 5 bases from J, with 7 bases between. CDR1 is ENHRY and CDR2 is SYGVKD in the germline V gene. The CDR3 spells CAIGGYGYTF. CDR3 bases: TGTGCCATTGGGGGATATGGCTACACCTTC.

In this sample, this clonotype turned up a few times. The rearrangement uses TRBV6-6 and TRBJ2-7, with D uncertain. CDR3 length equals 14 residues. Trimming shortened V by 7 bases and J by 2 bases, and 15 bases separated the two germline ends. Looked up from germline, CDR1 is MNHNY and CDR2 is SVGAGI (reference sequence). The CDR3 sequence: CASTMTSWTYEQYF. Here the CDR3 DNA reads TGTGCCAGCACCATGACAAGCTGGACCTACGAGCAGTACTTC.

CDR3 residues: CASSPQLAGRADTQYF. The DNA of the CDR3 is TGTGCCAGCAGCCCTCAACTAGCGGGACGCGCGGATACGCAGTATTTT. V and J are TRBV7-2 and TRBJ2-3, with 10 nucleotides matching TRBD2. Per the germline V gene, CDR1 is SGHTA and CDR2 is FQGNSA. The V segment lost 5 bases and the J segment 6 bases; nucleotides outside the gene matches: 11. The CDR3 length is 16 residues.

This clonotype was detected ten times or more. J is TRBJ2-5 and V is TRBV7-2; TRBD2 aligns across 12 bases. This CDR3 is 16 amino acids long. The trim removed 1 base at V and 5 bases at J, leaving 5 bases unmatched. Looked up from germline, CDR1 is SGHTA and CDR2 is FQGNSA. The CDR3 here is CASSLDLAGGRETQYF. CDR3 in DNA: TGTGCCAGCAGCTTAGATCTAGCGGGGGGGCGCGAGACCCAGTACTTC. Full variable domain (outside the CDR3, taken from reference TRBV7-2 and TRBJ2-5): GAGVSQSPSNKVTEKGKDVELRCDPISGHTALYWYRQSLGQGLEFLIYFQGNSAPDKSGLPSDRFSAERTGGSVSTLTIQRTQQEDSAVYLCASSLDLAGGRETQYFGPGTRLLVL.

This clonotype showed up many times. The genes are TRBV11-2 and TRBJ1-4; D may be TRBD1 (6 bases). This CDR3 is built from 17 residues. V was pared by 1 base and J by 3 bases, with 15 bases between. Germline CDR1 reads SGHAT; CDR2 reads FQNNGV. The CDR3 protein is CASSLVRRGASNEKLFF. CDR3 in DNA: TGTGCCAGCAGCTTAGTAAGGCGGGGGGCTTCTAATGAAAAACTGTTTTTT.

This clonotype was recorded at least ten times. This chain connects TRBV5-1 to TRBJ1-1; a weak D match, TRBD1 (5 bases). The CDR3 loop spans 14 amino acids. Germline V gives CDR1 SGHRS, CDR2 YFSETQ. Trimming took off 0 bases at V and 11 bases at J, with 17 bases between the two ends. The CDR3 nucleotides read TGCGCCAGCAGCTTGGCCCAGGTAGGGGCGACCGCTTTCTTT. This codes for CASSLAQVGATAFF.

In this sample, this clonotype turned up many times. The CDR3 is CASSYSKGAGYTF. Written as DNA, the CDR3 is TGTGCCAGCAGTTACTCGAAGGGGGCAGGCTACACCTTC. The V and J genes are TRBV6-5 and TRBJ1-2; 7 nucleotides line up with TRBD1. With V trimmed by 0 bases and J by 8 bases, 3 bases remained unmatched. This CDR3 has 13 amino acids. Germline values: CDR1 MNHEY, CDR2 SVGAGI.

There are many counts of this clonotype. The chain carries TRBV12-5 and TRBJ2-2; D not resolved. The CDR3 sequence is 14 residues long. V was clipped by 1 base and J by 6 bases, with 9 bases between them. The germline V gene encodes CDR1 LGHNT and CDR2 FRNRAP. CDR3 loop: CASGLDGLSGELFF. CDR3 coding DNA: TGTGCTAGTGGTTTGGACGGCCTCTCCGGGGAGCTGTTTTTT.

Ten or more counts support this clonotype. The chain combines TRBV7-3 with TRBJ2-6; D gene ambiguous. Germline assignment: CDR1 SGHTA and CDR2 FQGTGA. This CDR3 has 13 amino acids. With 5 bases removed from V and 2 bases from J, the gap between germline ends came to 4 bases. CDR3 region: CASSAAGANVLTF. DNA for the CDR3: TGTGCCAGCAGCGCCGCTGGGGCCAACGTCCTGACTTTC.

This clonotype was recorded at least ten times. This rearrangement joins TRBV6-2 or TRBV6-3 to TRBJ1-1; tentatively, D is TRBD1 (5 bases). The germline CDR1 and CDR2 sequences are MNHEY and SVGEGT. Trimming removed 2 bases from V and 8 bases from J, with 12 bases in between. This CDR3 has 13 residues. This CDR3 reads CASSYLGAVEAFF. The CDR3 nucleotides read TGTGCCAGCAGTTACCTCGGGGCCGTAGAAGCTTTCTTT.

For this clonotype: Just one base apart from a much larger clone, this may be a read error. The chain uses TRBV4-1 and TRBJ1-1, with 7 bases identical to TRBD1. This CDR3 has 15 amino acids. The J segment lost 9 bases and the V segment lost 0 bases, leaving 10 bases of the junction unmatched. Germline assignment: CDR1 MGHRA and CDR2 YSYEKL. CDR3 in DNA: TGCGCCAGCAGCCAAGATAAGGGGGCACCAAGCAAAGCTTTCTTT. This gives the protein CASSQDKGAPSKAFF.

About this clonotype: The CDR3 end shows no conserved phenylalanine or tryptophan, and so a read error is likely. The chain recombines TRBV7-9 with TRBJ1-2, with 9 bases lining up with TRBD1. V shed 1 base, J shed 6 bases, and the junction held 0 bases outside the gene matches. Per the germline V gene, CDR1 is SEHNR and CDR2 is FQNEAQ (reference sequence). This CDR3 has 13 residues. The CDR3 DNA follows: TGTGCCAGCAGCTTAGACAGGGGGCATGGCTACACCAAC. Its translation: CASSLDRGHGYTN.

This clonotype was seen repeatedly, ten times or more. This rearrangement joins TRBV27 to TRBJ1-5; weak D call: TRBD1 (5 bases). The germline CDR1 and CDR2 sequences are MNHEY and SMNVEV (reference sequence). The CDR3 contains 16 residues. V was shortened by 2 bases and J by 0 bases, with 11 bases between the two germline ends. The CDR3 reads CASSLKAGHSNQPQHF. In DNA form, the CDR3 reads TGTGCCAGCAGTTTAAAGGCAGGGCATAGCAATCAGCCCCAGCATTTT.

This clonotype was observed many times. CDR3 in DNA: TGTGCCACCAGCCCCAGAGCCAGAGAGGACAACTACGAGCAGTACTTC. Amino acids: CATSPRAREDNYEQYF. The chain joins TRBV24-1 to TRBJ2-7; D may be TRBD1 (5 bases). CDR3 length: 16 residues. Trimming took off 7 bases at V and 3 bases at J, with 21 bases between the two ends. CDR1 is KGHDR, CDR2 SFDVKD, per germline.

This chain uses TRBV4-1 with TRBJ2-7; D might be TRBD1 or TRBD2, each matching 5 bases. The CDR3 runs to 16 residues. CDR1 MGHRA and CDR2 YSYEKL come from the germline V gene. V was pared by 3 bases and J by 5 bases, with 20 bases between. CDR3 in amino acids: CASSHSPPGTQNEQYF. As DNA, the CDR3 is TGCGCCAGCAGCCACTCCCCACCCGGGACCCAGAACGAGCAGTACTTC.